This record looks at one T cell receptor beta chain sequence and its context. This clonotype was recorded many times. The clone's antigen remains unknown. No much larger clone is present one base from it, and per-base qualities are unavailable. The source of the sample is a study of Graves' ophthalmopathy and Graves' hyperthyroidism (dated by TCRdb to between 2017 and 2018). Regarding the complete study: Peripheral blood was collected at initial diagnosis, prior to any treatment. The study used signatures of the TCR beta repertoire to tell Graves' ophthalmopathy apart from Graves' hyperthyroidism and to predict which patients would progress to ophthalmopathy. In total, 135 blood samples were TCR-sequenced: under 45 ophthalmopathy, about 75 hyperthyroidism and about 17 hyperthyroidism-to-ophthalmopathy patients. To explore V-J signatures that distinguish ophthalmopathy from hyperthyroidism, a discovery set of 100 patients was enrolled, made up of more than 40 with ophthalmopathy and under 65 with stable hyperthyroidism. An independent validation cohort was composed of fewer than 20 hyperthyroidism patients and around 16 patients who later progressed from hyperthyroidism to ophthalmopathy. In more than five hyperthyroidism patients, T-cell repertoires of thyroid tissue and blood were compared. Following sample collection, hyperthyroidism patients were given methimazole at a starting dose of 30 mg daily, and ophthalmopathy patients were given high-dose intravenous methylprednisolone.

For repertoire sequencing, the TCR beta CDR3 regions were amplified from RNA transcripts. A first-round RT-PCR used HTBI primers with the Qiagen OneStep RT-PCR kit, followed by a second-round multiplex PCR, size selection and purification. Libraries were sequenced paired-end with 100 bp reads on an Illumina HiSeq2000. In the original analysis: Reads were processed with SOAPnuke, discarding reads with adapters, uncalled bases, mean Phred below 15, or no exact constant-primer or identifier match. COPE v1.2.5 was used to merge the high-quality paired reads. Unique nucleotide sequences were defined as clonotypes and aligned to IMGT TRB V, D and J references using MiTCR v1.1. Analysis was restricted to V-J combinations with a frequency above 0.0001, which covered 99.2% of repertoires. A TCR clonal expansion and chaos score per V-J combination was defined as the ratio of F50 clonal expansion to chaos observed in the TCRdist matrix. Features were reduced by Welch's t-statistics and random forest to more than 10 V-J combinations, which fed a naive Bayes classifier. Thyroid-blood repertoire similarity was quantified with the Morisita-Horn index. TCRdb trimmed public reads at Q25 via fastp, called clones via MiXCR and kept in-frame beta chains. When rows share a CDR3 protein, they turn into one entry using the most common DNA and genes. These V and J calls are TCRdb output, not the study's own analysis. The sample table contains 350,000 or so distinct CDR3 sequences; only one count was recorded for roughly a sixth of them. The top ten hold about 12% of the sample.

Overall study results and their limits: Most expanded thyroid clonotypes with a frequency above 0.001 also appeared in blood, which suggests that blood repertoires may reflect the immune response in the thyroid. Sample size was not statistically predetermined, and group allocation was not concealed from the investigators. In validation, the model predicted ophthalmopathy progression with more than 70% sensitivity and approximately 72% specificity; roughly 12 predicted patients were CT-confirmed with GO in a median of approximately six months. The 13-signature model separated ophthalmopathy from stable hyperthyroidism with around 90% sensitivity and around 81% specificity in cross-validation, and 80%/75% in the test set.

V is trimmed back by 5 bases and J by 5 bases, and the junction contains 1 base that no gene match accounts for. From the cysteine through the phenylalanine, the CDR3 covers 12 amino acids. Only the CDR3 DNA stays, 36 bases, in frame from base 1. For CDR1 and CDR2, the germline V gene lists MNHEY and SVGAGI. Ophthalmopathy patients had moderately to severely active disease, Clinical Activity Score of at least 3, NOSPECS grade of at least 4, and disease duration under 3 months. Anyone with other autoimmune diseases, uncontrolled infections, pregnancy or lactation was excluded from the study. Diagnosis relied on clinical symptoms, serum thyroxine, TRAb, thyroid ultrasound and orbital computed tomography. Using Ficoll-Paque density gradient centrifugation, PBMCs were isolated from 10 ml of fresh peripheral blood. Total RNA was extracted using Trizol reagent, and RNA quality was checked on an Agilent 2100 Bioanalyzer.

This sequence uses TRBV6-5 and TRBJ1-2; 8 of the junction bases match TRBD1. The receptor was derived from an adult man with Graves' ophthalmopathy. Sequenced input: peripheral blood. CDR3 protein: CASSRQGYGYTF. The DNA sequence is TGTGCCAGCAGTCGACAGGGGTATGGCTACACCTTC.